This passage covers 5 T cell receptor beta chains from one sample sequenced in a study of blood T cell repertoires in COVID-19. Sequencing was performed with immunoSEQ multiplex PCR; in TCRdb, only in-frame clones are kept and a portion is missing. The table lists 200,000 to 250,000 clones, roughly 80% of them singletons, with about 10% in the top ten. Sequencing input: peripheral blood. These receptors were taken from an elderly woman with acute or convalescent COVID-19.

The chain employs TRBV18 and TRBJ1-1; a weak D match, TRBD1 (6 bases). The CDR3 has 16 residues. Per germline, CDR1 KGHSH and CDR2 LQKENI. The ends were cut back, 0 bases at V and 1 base at J, with 12 bases in the middle. The CDR3 loop is CASSPPTGNKNTEAFF. The CDR3 nucleotides are TGTGCCAGCTCACCACCGACAGGAAACAAGAACACTGAAGCTTTCTTT.

The J gene is TRBJ2-7, the V gene TRBV29-1; 8 bases fit TRBD1. The CDR3 loop spans 12 amino acids. The germline gives CDR1 SQVTM, CDR2 ANQGSEA. With V trimmed by 7 bases and J by 3 bases, 5 bases remained unmatched. Written as DNA, the CDR3 is TGCAGCGGCGGACAGGGCGTCTACGAGCAGTACTTC. It encodes CSGGQGVYEQYF.

The chain recombines TRBV5-8 with TRBJ1-4; 8 nucleotides align to TRBD1. Germline V gives CDR1 SGHTS, CDR2 YDEGEE. This CDR3 is 15 amino acids long. Germline trimming cut 0 bases from V and 5 bases from J; bases unmatched to any gene: 3. CDR3 protein: CASSLAGQANEKLFF. In DNA form, the CDR3 reads TGTGCCAGCAGCTTGGCGGGACAGGCGAATGAAAAACTGTTTTTT.

This rearrangement joins TRBV5-4 to TRBJ2-7; D is possibly TRBD2 (5 bases). Germline loops: CDR1 SGHNT, CDR2 YYREEE (reference sequence). V lost 0 bases and J lost 1, with 11 bases in between. The CDR3 is 15 residues long. The CDR3 bases are TGTGCCAGCAGCTTGGGCAGCGGAGCTTCCTACGAGCAGTACTTC. Amino acid sequence: CASSLGSGASYEQYF.

This clone was observed a few times. Sequence at one end of the junction differs from germline and may be a read error. The rearrangement joins TRBV18 to TRBJ2-2; possible D gene TRBD2, 5 bases. CDR1 KGHSH and CDR2 LQKENI come from the germline V gene. The CDR3 contains 13 residues. CDR3 nucleotides: TGTGCCAGCTCTCCACCCGGGGTTTGGGAGCTGTTTTTT. Translating it yields CASSPPGVWELFF.